This TCR beta chain appears in the sequencing data of a study of blood T cell repertoires in COVID-19. Data came from immunoSEQ multiplex PCR; TCRdb stores just in-frame clones and leaves some out. The sample shows some 200,000 clones, around 83% of them seen only once. The CDR3 spans 13 residues. Germline CDR1 and CDR2: SGHTA and FQGNSA. After removal of 8 bases from V and 3 bases from J, the junction contained 3 bases not matched to a gene. The sequence was collected from a woman aged 55-69 years with acute or convalescent COVID-19. This chain links TRBV7-2 with TRBJ1-5, with TRBD1 matching over 8 bases. Material: peripheral blood. DNA of the CDR3: TGTGCCAGCTCACAGGGGGACAATCAGCCCCAGCATTTT. This gives the protein CASSQGDNQPQHF. The variable domain in full, with the rest retrieved from reference TRBV7-2 and TRBJ1-5, is GAGVSQSPSNKVTEKGKDVELRCDPISGHTALYWYRQSLGQGLEFLIYFQGNSAPDKSGLPSDRFSAERTGGSVSTLTIQRTQQEDSAVYLCASSQGDNQPQHFGDGTRLSIL.